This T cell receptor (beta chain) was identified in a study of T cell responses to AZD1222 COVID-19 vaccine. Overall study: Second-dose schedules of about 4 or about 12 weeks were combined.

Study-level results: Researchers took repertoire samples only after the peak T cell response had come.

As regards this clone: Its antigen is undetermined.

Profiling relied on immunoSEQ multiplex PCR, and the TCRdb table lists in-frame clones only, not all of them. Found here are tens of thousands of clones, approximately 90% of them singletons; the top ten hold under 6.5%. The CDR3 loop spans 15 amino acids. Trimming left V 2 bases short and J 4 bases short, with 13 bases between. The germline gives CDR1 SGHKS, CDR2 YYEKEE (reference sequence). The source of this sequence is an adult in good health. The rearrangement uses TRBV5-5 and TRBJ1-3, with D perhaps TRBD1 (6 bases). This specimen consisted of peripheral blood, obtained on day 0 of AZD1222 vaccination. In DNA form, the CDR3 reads TGTGCCAGCAGCTTTAGGGGGTTTGCGGGAAACACCATATATTTT. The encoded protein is CASSFRGFAGNTIYF. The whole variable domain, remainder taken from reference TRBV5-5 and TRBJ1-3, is DAGVTQSPTHLIKTRGQQVTLRCSPISGHKSVSWYQQVLGQGPQFIFQYYEKEERGRGNFPDRFSARQFPNYSSELNVNALLLGDSALYLCASSFRGFAGNTIYFGEGSWLTVV.